The source of this TCR beta chain is a study of blood T cell repertoires in COVID-19 (dated by TCRdb to the early 2020s). With respect to the entire study: Collaborator samples came from the United States, Italy and Spain and covered acute and convalescent phases of COVID-19. Samples came from the ongoing ImmuneRACE study (first 160 participants) plus 1,254 subjects from 6 global collaborators. Nearly every sample came with metadata listing a de-identified subject ID, COVID-19 status, age in years and sex. A freely available public database, intended as a resource for researchers studying the immune response to SARS-CoV-2, is where the repertoires were released. Where HLA class I and class II types were available, the types were taken from metadata supplied by the sample provider, not from assay-based typing. Deeply sampled blood TCRbeta repertoires from subjects exposed to, actively infected with, or recovered from COVID-19 were included in the dataset. The prospective study material was composed of cDNA or gDNA derived from T cells, B-cell-depleted T cells, or PBMCs.

The CDR3 numbers 21 residues from cysteine through phenylalanine. Of all the DNA, just the CDR3 is kept, 63 bases in frame from base 1. In the prospective study, participants were roughly 18 to 95 years old, resided in about two dozen geographic areas of the United States, and were enrolled through a virtual design. In the prospective study, participants were assigned to cohorts based on the clinical history participants reported in a screening survey and a study questionnaire. In the prospective study, mobile phlebotomists collected whole blood, serum and a nasopharyngeal or oropharyngeal swab from each participant. Prospective study participants could optionally give additional blood draws and questionnaires over an approximately two-month period. Before DNA extraction, blood samples from the prospective study were shipped at room temperature or frozen. About this clone itself: The clone's antigen remains unknown. Base qualities are not at hand, and no much larger clone is one base apart.

The full study reports these points: How much clinical and demographic metadata was included differed by source and by participant, and the metadata was provided uncurated.

The immunoSEQ Assay, a bias-controlled multiplex PCR, was used to amplify TCRbeta CDR3 regions from genomic DNA. On the study's bioinformatics: Nucleated cell counts per sample were estimated from amplification of reference gene primers within the assay. Sequence reads were collapsed and filtered to measure the absolute abundance of every unique TCRbeta CDR3 rearrangement. For each sample, productive Simpson clonality was calculated as the square root of Simpson's diversity index across productive rearrangements. Drawn from immuneACCESS, this table holds only the in-frame rearrangements with V and J called that TCRdb kept. Clones are partly lost; checked studies trace under half to an unresolved V gene and leave the rest unexplained. That table gives V, J and clone size, and the DNA gave D and trimming. The sample contains about 210,000 clones, about nine tenths of them found a single time. The ten largest account for 10% of the sample.

This clonotype originated in a man between 18 and 29 years old with acute COVID-19. The V and J segments used are TRBV21-1 and TRBJ1-1; the DNA was not used to check the table's D call, TRBD1. TRBV21-1 is assigned pseudogene status. The sample comprised PBMCs or T cells enriched from blood (not recorded which). CDR3 reads: CASSKGPRMGQGDGMNTEAFF. The nucleotide sequence is TGTGCCAGCAGCAAAGGACCTAGGATGGGACAAGGAGATGGTATGAACACTGAAGCTTTCTTT.